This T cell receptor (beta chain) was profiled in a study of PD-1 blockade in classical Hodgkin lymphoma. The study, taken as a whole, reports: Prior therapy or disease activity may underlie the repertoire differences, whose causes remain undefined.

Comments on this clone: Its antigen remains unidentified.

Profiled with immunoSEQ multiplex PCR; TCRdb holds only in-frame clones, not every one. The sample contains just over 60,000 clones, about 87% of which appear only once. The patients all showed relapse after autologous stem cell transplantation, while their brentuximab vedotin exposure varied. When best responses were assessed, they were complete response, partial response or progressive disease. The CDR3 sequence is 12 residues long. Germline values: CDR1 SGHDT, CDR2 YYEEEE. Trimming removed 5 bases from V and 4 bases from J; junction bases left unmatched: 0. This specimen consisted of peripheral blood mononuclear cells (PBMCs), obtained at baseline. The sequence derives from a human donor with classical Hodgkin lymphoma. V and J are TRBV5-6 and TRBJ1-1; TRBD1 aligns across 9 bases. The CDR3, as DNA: TGTGCCAGCAGGGACAGGGGCACTGAAGCTTTCTTT. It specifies CASRDRGTEAFF.